The clone carrying this T cell receptor (beta chain) has just a few counts. No antigen is known for it. Each CDR3 protein is one row after TCRdb ran MiXCR on the 5' RACE reads. The data hold about 250,000 distinct CDR3 sequences, with more than 25% observed a single time. The data stem from a study of CD8 T cells in ankylosing spondylitis. Broader study findings: Eight highly homologous variants formed a TCR beta motif that appeared characteristic of ankylosing spondylitis blood. Several of the motif variants were reported before in synovial fluid and blood from reactive arthritis.

Trimming took 1 base from V and 2 from J, leaving 8 bases between them. Germline CDR1 LGHDT, CDR2 YNNKEL (reference sequence). The CDR3 loop spans 14 amino acids. J is TRBJ1-2 and V is TRBV3-1; D not certain. The receptor was isolated from a male donor with ankylosing spondylitis or in good health (not recorded which). Sequencing used blood, either unsorted or a sorted T cell fraction (not recorded which). The CDR3 region is CASSQGPKNYGYTF. DNA for the CDR3: TGTGCCAGCAGCCAAGGCCCGAAAAACTATGGCTACACCTTC.